Detailed here is one T cell receptor (beta chain). Seattle-derived patients entered the study during active infection and were followed longitudinally. The record originates from a study of blood T cell repertoires in COVID-19. Study details: Acute and convalescent COVID-19 samples came from the United States, Italy and Spain.

Original analysis: Amplifying reference gene primers gave estimates of nucleated cell counts. This table comes from immunoSEQ multiplex PCR, and its TCRdb copy is limited to in-frame clones, with some not included. Clonal size and the V and J genes are those of that table, whereas D and trimming came from the DNA. The sample lists under 450,000 clones, approximately 89% occurring once. CDR1 SGHTA and CDR2 FQGTGA come from the germline V gene. This CDR3 has 15 residues. J lost 0 bases, V lost 4 bases, and 3 bases had no gene match. The receptor's source is a woman aged 45-60 years with COVID-19, enrolled during active disease. The sequenced material came from peripheral blood. V and J are TRBV7-3 and TRBJ2-1; 7 bases are a match to TRBD1. The DNA of the CDR3 is TGTGCCAGCAGCTCGGACAGGAGCTCCTACAATGAGCAGTTCTTC. This sequence encodes CASSSDRSSYNEQFF.